This TCR beta chain was sequenced during a study of blood T cell repertoires in COVID-19. Study as a whole: The origin of the acute and convalescent COVID-19 samples was the United States, Italy and Spain. PBMCs, B-cell-depleted T cells, or T cells were the source of the cDNA or gDNA that made up the material.

Some clones are missing from TCRdb's copy, which holds only in-frame ones; the method was immunoSEQ multiplex PCR. This table has 80,000 to 100,000 clones, roughly 90% appearing once. The CDR3 runs 11 residues. V was pared by 5 bases and J by 0 bases, with 3 bases between. CDR1 and CDR2 (germline): SGHKS, YYEKEE (reference sequence). The material sequenced was peripheral blood. V is TRBV5-5 and J is TRBJ2-7; D ambiguous. This sequence was found in a human donor with active COVID-19. The donor label of this sample is uncertain. The DNA of the CDR3 is TGTGCCAGCAGGAGCTCCTACGAGCAGTACTTC. Protein sequence: CASRSSYEQYF.